This is a list of T cell receptor beta chains from one sample in a study of PD-1 blockade in classical Hodgkin lymphoma. Clones were sequenced by immunoSEQ multiplex PCR, and TCRdb holds only the in-frame ones, with some missing. Among 40,000 to 65,000 clones, about 89% were seen once, and the ten largest hold around 6.5%. Sequences were derived from peripheral blood mononuclear cells (PBMCs), sampled before the fourth cycle of nivolumab. The source is a human donor with classical Hodgkin lymphoma. CDR3s include the opening cysteine and the closing phenylalanine or tryptophan.

CASSQERQGTGANVLTF	TRBJ2-6	TRBV4-3
CASRGDLWELFF	TRBJ1-4	TRBV2
CAISDLIGDNEQFF	TRBJ2-1	TRBV10-3
CASSFSGLNEQFF	TRBJ2-1	TRBV5-1
CASSFTVPGLGQPQHF	TRBJ1-5	TRBV28
CAISGTGFGNTIYF	TRBJ1-3	TRBV10-3
CASSLAGGLPIGSGTQYF	TRBJ2-5	TRBV5-4
CASSPRLSFYNEQFF	TRBJ2-1	TRBV28
CASSQVASSGGLADTQYF	TRBJ2-3	TRBV4-2
CASSDRYTEAFF	TRBJ1-1	TRBV2
CASANRALMATQYF	TRBJ2-3	TRBV7-9
CASSSSGGAQETQYF	TRBJ2-5	TRBV9
CASSTWGGNTEAFF	TRBJ1-1	TRBV27
CAISDRYRGQGDHEQYF	TRBJ2-7	TRBV10-3